These T cell receptor beta chains were read from a single sample in a study of shared clonotypes between healthy human individuals. The repertoire was sequenced with immunoSEQ multiplex PCR; TCRdb's copy has only in-frame clones and lacks some. The sample yields over a million clones, approximately 78% seen once. Sequencing was carried out using memory CD4+ T cells from PBMCs. These receptors all stem from a man in his late teens or twenties in good health. Some clones in this sample may be carry-over from other donors' samples. Each CDR3 is given with its conserved first and last residue. D genes are given only for firm matches. Not every row has a clone size; where given, it reads once, few, many or a size class.

j_gene: TRBJ1-5; v_gene: TRBV6-5; d_gene: -; abundance: -; CDR3aa: CASRSTGLGNQPQHF; CDR3nt: TGTGCCAGCAGGTCTACAGGGTTGGGCAATCAGCCCCAGCATTTT
j_gene: TRBJ2-7; v_gene: TRBV28; d_gene: TRBD2; abundance: once; CDR3aa: CASSIAGGPREQYF; CDR3nt: TGTGCCAGCAGTATAGCGGGAGGGCCGAGGGAGCAGTACTTC
j_gene: TRBJ2-7; v_gene: TRBV4-1; d_gene: -; abundance: -; CDR3aa: CASSPTALSQGQYF; CDR3nt: TGCGCCAGCAGCCCGACAGCCCTTTCTCAGGGGCAGTACTTC
j_gene: TRBJ2-6; v_gene: TRBV28; d_gene: -; abundance: many; CDR3aa: CASSFGGAPIRANVLTF; CDR3nt: TGTGCCAGCAGTTTCGGCGGAGCTCCTATTAGGGCCAACGTCCTGACTTTC
j_gene: TRBJ2-5; v_gene: TRBV9; d_gene: -; abundance: -; CDR3aa: CASSVGSGSLGQETQYF; CDR3nt: TGTGCCAGCAGCGTAGGGTCCGGTAGCTTGGGCCAAGAGACCCAGTACTTC
j_gene: TRBJ2-1; v_gene: TRBV15; d_gene: -; abundance: -; CDR3aa: CATSPRNSEGQFF; CDR3nt: TGTGCCACCAGCCCCCGAAATTCTGAGGGGCAGTTCTTC
j_gene: TRBJ1-6; v_gene: TRBV28; d_gene: -; abundance: -; CDR3aa: CASSSTGKGNSPLHF; CDR3nt: TGTGCCAGCAGCTCTACAGGGAAGGGAAATTCACCCCTCCACTTT
j_gene: TRBJ2-6; v_gene: TRBV19; d_gene: -; abundance: -; CDR3aa: CASRAVGISGANVLTF; CDR3nt: TGTGCCAGTAGGGCCGTGGGCATCTCTGGGGCCAACGTCCTGACTTTC
j_gene: TRBJ2-1; v_gene: TRBV7-7; d_gene: -; abundance: -; CDR3aa: CASSSDMNGGEQFF; CDR3nt: TGTGCCAGCAGCTCCGACATGAATGGTGGTGAGCAGTTCTTC
j_gene: TRBJ2-3; v_gene: TRBV12-5; d_gene: -; abundance: -; CDR3aa: CASGYNPTDTQYF; CDR3nt: TGTGCTAGTGGTTACAACCCGACAGATACGCAGTATTTT
j_gene: TRBJ1-3; v_gene: TRBV28; d_gene: -; abundance: few; CDR3aa: CASSLIGVGKWGNTIYF; CDR3nt: TGTGCCAGCAGTTTAATAGGGGTCGGGAAGTGGGGAAACACCATATATTTT
j_gene: TRBJ1-2; v_gene: TRBV4-3; d_gene: -; abundance: once; CDR3aa: CASSQGGADLRNYGYTF; CDR3nt: TGCGCCAGCAGCCAAGGTGGGGCAGATTTGCGCAACTATGGCTACACCTTC
j_gene: TRBJ2-7; v_gene: TRBV7-6; d_gene: -; abundance: -; CDR3aa: CASSLSPYSYEQYF; CDR3nt: TGTGCCAGCAGTTTGAGCCCTTACTCCTACGAGCAGTACTTC
j_gene: TRBJ2-1; v_gene: TRBV6-6; d_gene: -; abundance: -; CDR3aa: CASSFRETSYNEQFF; CDR3nt: TGTGCCAGCAGTTTCCGAGAGACGTCCTACAATGAGCAGTTCTTC
j_gene: TRBJ1-1; v_gene: TRBV7-6; d_gene: TRBD1; abundance: -; CDR3aa: CASSIQQGLNTEAFF; CDR3nt: TGTGCCAGCAGCATCCAACAGGGGCTGAACACTGAAGCTTTCTTT
j_gene: TRBJ2-7; v_gene: TRBV28; d_gene: -; abundance: once; CDR3aa: CASSPGRSYEQYF; CDR3nt: TGTGCCAGCAGCCCCGGGCGGAGCTACGAGCAGTACTTC
j_gene: TRBJ2-2; v_gene: TRBV5-1; d_gene: TRBD1; abundance: -; CDR3aa: CASSLAPGTGETGELFF; CDR3nt: TGCGCCAGCAGCTTGGCGCCCGGGACAGGGGAAACCGGGGAGCTGTTTTTT
j_gene: TRBJ2-7; v_gene: TRBV18; d_gene: -; abundance: -; CDR3aa: CASSSAAEQYF; CDR3nt: TGTGCCAGCTCAAGCGCAGCCGAGCAGTACTTC
j_gene: TRBJ1-1; v_gene: TRBV28; d_gene: TRBD1; abundance: -; CDR3aa: CASSPLDRAATEAFF; CDR3nt: TGTGCCAGCAGTCCGTTAGACAGGGCGGCAACTGAAGCTTTCTTT
j_gene: TRBJ2-2; v_gene: TRBV5-1; d_gene: -; abundance: -; CDR3aa: CASSLFFRMNTGELFF; CDR3nt: TGCGCCAGCAGCTTGTTCTTCCGAATGAACACCGGGGAGCTGTTTTTT
j_gene: TRBJ1-2; v_gene: TRBV6-5; d_gene: TRBD1; abundance: few; CDR3aa: CASRPWTGEGGYTF; CDR3nt: TGTGCCAGCAGACCTTGGACAGGGGAAGGTGGCTACACCTTC
j_gene: TRBJ2-7; v_gene: TRBV2; d_gene: TRBD1; abundance: -; CDR3aa: CASRRTGNSYEQYF; CDR3nt: TGTGCCAGCAGACGGACAGGGAACTCCTACGAGCAGTACTTC
j_gene: TRBJ1-2; v_gene: TRBV7-3; d_gene: TRBD1; abundance: -; CDR3aa: CASSFDPGTVGGGYTF; CDR3nt: TGTGCCAGCAGCTTCGACCCCGGGACAGTCGGTGGAGGCTACACCTTC
j_gene: TRBJ2-7; v_gene: TRBV10-1; d_gene: TRBD1; abundance: -; CDR3aa: CARFLGDRAYYEQYF; CDR3nt: TGCGCCAGATTTCTTGGGGACAGGGCCTATTACGAGCAGTACTTC
j_gene: TRBJ2-7; v_gene: TRBV5-4; d_gene: -; abundance: -; CDR3aa: CASSPRGRSYEQYF; CDR3nt: TGTGCCAGCAGCCCGAGGGGACGGTCCTACGAGCAGTACTTC
j_gene: TRBJ1-4; v_gene: TRBV5-6; d_gene: TRBD1; abundance: few; CDR3aa: CASSLVAGGREKLFF; CDR3nt: TGTGCCAGCAGCTTGGTTGCAGGGGGCAGGGAAAAACTGTTTTTT
j_gene: TRBJ2-7; v_gene: TRBV5-1; d_gene: -; abundance: -; CDR3aa: CASSPETGQSYEQYF; CDR3nt: TGCGCCAGCAGCCCCGAGACAGGACAATCCTACGAGCAGTACTTC
j_gene: TRBJ2-3; v_gene: TRBV7-3; d_gene: TRBD2; abundance: -; CDR3aa: CASSRRTSLDTQYF; CDR3nt: TGTGCCAGCAGCCGCAGGACTAGCCTGGATACGCAGTATTTT
j_gene: TRBJ1-1; v_gene: TRBV30; d_gene: -; abundance: -; CDR3aa: CAWSVQPGDTEAFF; CDR3nt: TGTGCCTGGAGTGTACAGCCAGGGGACACCGAAGCTTTCTTT
j_gene: TRBJ1-1; v_gene: TRBV25-1; d_gene: -; abundance: -; CDR3aa: CASRAGNTEAFF; CDR3nt: TGTGCCAGCAGGGCAGGGAACACTGAAGCTTTCTTT
j_gene: TRBJ1-2; v_gene: TRBV7-8; d_gene: -; abundance: -; CDR3aa: CASSLGGSYGYTF; CDR3nt: TGTGCCAGCAGCTTAGGGGGTTCCTATGGCTACACCTTC
j_gene: TRBJ2-4; v_gene: TRBV2; d_gene: TRBD2; abundance: -; CDR3aa: CASRDASGSYIQYF; CDR3nt: TGTGCCAGCAGGGATGCTAGCGGGAGTTACATTCAGTACTTC
j_gene: TRBJ2-5; v_gene: TRBV6-1; d_gene: -; abundance: once; CDR3aa: CASTTEWETQYF; CDR3nt: TGTGCCAGCACAACAGAGTGGGAGACCCAGTACTTC
j_gene: TRBJ1-2; v_gene: TRBV28; d_gene: -; abundance: few; CDR3aa: CASSFQSGYGYTF; CDR3nt: TGTGCCAGCAGTTTTCAGTCGGGGTATGGCTACACCTTC
j_gene: TRBJ1-2; v_gene: TRBV5-4; d_gene: -; abundance: -; CDR3aa: CASSLAGSLNYGYTF; CDR3nt: TGTGCCAGCAGCTTGGCGGGCAGCCTAAATTATGGCTACACCTTC
j_gene: TRBJ2-4; v_gene: TRBV5-1; d_gene: -; abundance: -; CDR3aa: CASSLGGVNIQYF; CDR3nt: TGCGCCAGCAGCTTAGGGGGAGTAAACATTCAGTACTTC
j_gene: TRBJ2-3; v_gene: TRBV7-2; d_gene: TRBD1; abundance: -; CDR3aa: CASSYTGGAGDTQYF; CDR3nt: TGTGCCAGCAGTTATACAGGGGGCGCGGGAGATACGCAGTATTTT
j_gene: TRBJ2-3; v_gene: TRBV7-9; d_gene: -; abundance: -; CDR3aa: CASSHAGARTDTQYF; CDR3nt: TGTGCCAGCAGCCACGCCGGGGCACGCACAGATACGCAGTATTTT
j_gene: TRBJ2-7; v_gene: TRBV28; d_gene: TRBD1; abundance: -; CDR3aa: CASTPRGQVASYEQYF; CDR3nt: TGTGCCAGCACCCCGCGGGGACAGGTGGCCTCCTACGAGCAGTACTTC
j_gene: TRBJ2-3; v_gene: TRBV7-8; d_gene: TRBD2; abundance: -; CDR3aa: CASSLFPSGSTDTQYF; CDR3nt: TGTGCCAGCAGCTTATTTCCTAGCGGGAGCACAGATACGCAGTATTTT
j_gene: TRBJ2-7; v_gene: TRBV9; d_gene: TRBD2; abundance: -; CDR3aa: CASSSSGTSVSYEQYF; CDR3nt: TGTGCCAGCAGCTCTTCCGGGACTAGCGTCTCCTACGAGCAGTACTTC
j_gene: TRBJ2-1; v_gene: TRBV6-6; d_gene: -; abundance: -; CDR3aa: CASSYDRPVYNEQFF; CDR3nt: TGTGCCAGCAGTTACGACAGGCCGGTTTACAATGAGCAGTTCTTC
j_gene: TRBJ2-5; v_gene: TRBV4-1; d_gene: TRBD2; abundance: -; CDR3aa: CASSHGSGGQETQYF; CDR3nt: TGCGCCAGCAGCCATGGTTCGGGGGGTCAAGAGACCCAGTACTTC
j_gene: TRBJ2-5; v_gene: TRBV5-1; d_gene: TRBD2; abundance: few; CDR3aa: CASSSGTSGRETQYF; CDR3nt: TGCGCCAGCAGCTCCGGGACTAGCGGGAGAGAGACCCAGTACTTC
j_gene: TRBJ2-7; v_gene: TRBV7-2; d_gene: -; abundance: -; CDR3aa: CASSSVHGSYEQYF; CDR3nt: TGTGCCAGCAGCTCCGTTCACGGGTCCTACGAGCAGTACTTC
j_gene: TRBJ2-6; v_gene: TRBV5-1; d_gene: TRBD2; abundance: -; CDR3aa: CASAGGRSSGANVLTF; CDR3nt: TGCGCCAGCGCGGGGGGACGGAGCTCTGGGGCCAACGTCCTGACTTTC
j_gene: TRBJ1-1; v_gene: TRBV15; d_gene: TRBD1; abundance: -; CDR3aa: CATSRDPTGGTEAFF; CDR3nt: TGTGCCACCAGCAGAGATCCGACAGGGGGCACTGAAGCTTTCTTT
j_gene: TRBJ1-1; v_gene: TRBV6-6; d_gene: -; abundance: -; CDR3aa: CASSYQASTEAFF; CDR3nt: TGTGCCAGCAGTTACCAGGCTAGCACTGAAGCTTTCTTT
j_gene: TRBJ1-5; v_gene: TRBV28; d_gene: -; abundance: -; CDR3aa: CASSPISRLQHF; CDR3nt: TGTGCCAGCAGTCCCATATCCCGTCTCCAGCATTTT
j_gene: TRBJ1-2; v_gene: TRBV11-2; d_gene: -; abundance: few; CDR3aa: CASTHSTGEHYGYTF; CDR3nt: TGTGCCAGCACCCACTCGACAGGAGAGCACTATGGCTACACCTTC
j_gene: TRBJ2-2; v_gene: TRBV5-1; d_gene: -; abundance: few; CDR3aa: CASTRRADTGELFF; CDR3nt: TGCGCCAGCACTCGCCGCGCGGACACCGGGGAGCTGTTTTTT
j_gene: TRBJ2-2; v_gene: TRBV6-5; d_gene: -; abundance: few; CDR3aa: CASRSWGERGELFF; CDR3nt: TGTGCCAGCAGGTCGTGGGGGGAGCGGGGGGAGCTGTTTTTT